These 32 T cell receptor beta chains share one sample of origin, sequenced in a study of blood T cell repertoires in COVID-19. Measured with immunoSEQ multiplex PCR; TCRdb has only the in-frame clones, and not every one. The repertoire holds 70,000 or so clones, 65% to 90% seen once, with under 3% in the top ten. The specimen was peripheral blood. Receptors originate from an older man with acute or convalescent COVID-19.

The J gene is TRBJ2-1, the V gene TRBV5-1; no clear D. Germline V gives CDR1 SGHRS, CDR2 YFSETQ. Trimming left V 0 bases short and J 8 bases short, with 9 bases between. The CDR3 runs 13 residues. DNA of the CDR3: TGCGCCAGCAGCTTGGGTGACATTGATGAGCAGTTCTTC. Protein: CASSLGDIDEQFF.

The chain is built from TRBV4-3 and TRBJ1-2; 7 bases map to TRBD1. This CDR3 contains 12 residues. V shed 0 bases and J 9 bases; nucleotides not matched to a gene: 1. CDR1 is LGHNA and CDR2 is YSLEER in the germline V gene. The DNA for the CDR3 is TGCGCCAGCAGCCAAGACAGGGGGAGCTACACCTTC. The encoded protein is CASSQDRGSYTF.

J is TRBJ1-4 and V is TRBV9; D remains unclear. Germline CDR1 SGDLS, CDR2 YYNGEE. This CDR3 has 15 amino acids. Trimming pared 7 bases from V and 0 bases from J, leaving 13 bases between. The CDR3, as DNA: TGTGCCAGCGGCCCTCACAGTGCAACTAATGAAAAACTGTTTTTT. It codes for CASGPHSATNEKLFF.

This rearrangement joins TRBV5-1 to TRBJ1-2; a weak D match, TRBD1 (5 bases). V lost 1 base, J lost 6 bases, and 13 bases lay in between. This CDR3 region has 14 residues. CDR1 SGHRS and CDR2 YFSETQ come from the germline V gene. The DNA for the CDR3 is TGCGCCAGCAGCTTGATGGGGGGAACGGATGGCTACACCTTC. This gives the protein CASSLMGGTDGYTF.

This chain joins TRBV7-8 and TRBJ2-6, with 11 bases identical to TRBD1. The CDR3 contains 18 residues. Germline lookup yields CDR1 SGHVS and CDR2 FQNEAQ. J was trimmed by 0 bases and V by 3 bases; bases with no gene match: 4. The CDR3 loop is CASSFRDRGYSGANVLTF. In nucleotides, the CDR3 is TGTGCCAGCAGCTTCCGGGACAGGGGGTACTCTGGGGCCAACGTCCTGACTTTC.

V gene TRBV6-5 combines with J gene TRBJ2-1, with a weak D call TRBD1 (5 bases). Germline V lookup: CDR1 MNHEY, CDR2 SVGAGI. The CDR3 runs 14 residues. V lost 6 bases and J 2 bases, leaving 11 bases between the germline ends. CDR3 residues: CASSPGIAYNEQFF. CDR3 coding DNA: TGTGCCAGCAGCCCAGGGATCGCCTACAATGAGCAGTTCTTC.

As for this clone: Other DNA sequences in this specimen translate into the identical CDR3. The chain carries TRBV18 and TRBJ2-1; D possibly corresponds to TRBD2 (6 bases). The CDR3 extends over 14 amino acids. V shed 3 bases and J shed 7 bases, with 13 bases lying between them. CDR1 is KGHSH and CDR2 is LQKENI in the germline V gene. Written as DNA, the CDR3 is TGTGCCAGCTCACCTCCCCCGGGGGTTAATGAGCAGTTCTTC. It yields the protein CASSPPPGVNEQFF. Using reference TRBV18 and TRBJ2-1 for the parts outside the CDR3, the full variable domain is NAGVMQNPRHLVRRRGQEARLRCSPMKGHSHVYWYRQLPEEGLKFMVYLQKENIIDESGMPKERFSAEFPKEGPSILRIQQVVRGDSAAYFCASSPPPGVNEQFFGPGTRLTVL.

The CDR3 loop is CASSDRRVTEAFF. DNA for the CDR3: TGCGCCAGCAGTGACCGGAGGGTAACTGAAGCTTTCTTT. The V call is TRBV10-2, the J call TRBJ1-1; D remains ambiguous. The V end lost 3 bases, the J end lost 5 bases, and 10 bases lay between the germline ends. The CDR3 loop spans 13 amino acids. CDR1 and CDR2 (germline): WSHSY, SAAADI.

This clone occurred once. J is TRBJ2-1 and V is TRBV5-6; 8 nucleotides agree with TRBD2. The germline gives CDR1 SGHDT, CDR2 YYEEEE. This CDR3 spans 14 amino acids. Losses at the gene ends were 0 bases for V and 6 bases for J; bases not matched to a gene: 2. This CDR3 is CASSLGLAGNEQFF. The CDR3, as DNA: TGTGCCAGCAGCTTGGGGCTAGCGGGCAATGAGCAGTTCTTC.

This clone is termed medium-sized (0.01 to 0.1%). The chain employs TRBV27 and TRBJ1-2; 8 positions match TRBD1. Germline V lookup: CDR1 MNHEY, CDR2 SMNVEV (reference sequence). The CDR3 is 13 amino acids. The V gene end was trimmed by 3 bases and the J gene end by 8 bases; junction bases not matched to a gene: 5. CDR3 nucleotides: TGTGCCAGCAGTTTTTCCAGGACAGGGGGCTACACCTTC. Encoded protein: CASSFSRTGGYTF.

The chain has TRBV12-3 or TRBV12-4 and TRBJ1-1, with D unclear. The CDR3 has 13 residues. V shed 0 bases and J shed 1 base, with 3 bases lying between them. CDR3 sequence (DNA): TGTGCCAGCAGTTTAGCCGGGAACACTGAAGCTTTCTTT. Its protein product is CASSLAGNTEAFF.

The chain joins TRBV12-3 or TRBV12-4 to TRBJ2-7; no clear D. Deletions cut 3 bases from V and 6 bases from J, with 12 bases between. This CDR3 region has 13 residues. For the CDR3, the DNA is TGTGCCAGCAGTTTCTTGGCGGCTGGCGAGCAGTACTTC. Translation gives CASSFLAAGEQYF.

J is TRBJ2-2 and V is TRBV24-1, with TRBD1 matching 8 bases. The CDR3 loop spans 16 amino acids. Trimming cost V 4 bases and J 1 base; bases outside gene matches: 4. Germline V lookup: CDR1 KGHDR, CDR2 SFDVKD. The CDR3 reads CATSDMGQENTGELFF. The CDR3 region has the DNA TGTGCCACCAGTGACATGGGACAGGAGAACACCGGGGAGCTGTTTTTT.

This chain uses TRBV5-5 with TRBJ1-6; a possible D gene is TRBD1 (5 bases). V was clipped by 3 bases and J by 7 bases, with 11 bases between them. The germline CDR1 and CDR2 sequences are SGHKS and YYEKEE (reference sequence). The CDR3 extends over 14 amino acids. Here the CDR3 reads CASSSGRTNSPLHF. CDR3 sequence (DNA): TGTGCCAGCAGCTCAGGGCGTACGAATTCACCCCTCCACTTT.

The genes are TRBV5-4 and TRBJ2-6, with TRBD2 matching 12 bases. The CDR3 length is 17 residues. Germline trimming cut 7 bases from V and 0 bases from J; bases unmatched to any gene: 5. Germline V gene sequence: CDR1 SGHNT, CDR2 YYREEE (reference sequence). CDR3 protein: CASSRLAGVSGANVLTF. The CDR3 region has the DNA TGTGCCAGCTCCCGACTAGCGGGAGTCTCTGGGGCCAACGTCCTGACTTTC.

The chain recombines TRBV4-1 with TRBJ1-1, with a possible D match to TRBD1 (6 bases). The germline V and J ends were trimmed by 2 bases and 4 bases, with 8 bases remaining between them. This CDR3 spans 13 amino acids. The V gene's germline CDR1 is MGHRA and CDR2 YSYEKL. The CDR3 DNA sequence: TGCGCCAGCAGCCAAACAGGGATCACTGAAGCTTTCTTT. Its translation is CASSQTGITEAFF.

The chain couples TRBV6-2 or TRBV6-3 to TRBJ1-5, with 7 bases identical to TRBD1. Germline V gene data show CDR1 as MNHEY and CDR2 as SVGEGT. The V segment lost 2 bases and the J segment 2 bases; nucleotides outside the gene matches: 21. CDR3 length: 21 residues. CDR3 DNA sequence: TGTGCCAGCAGTTACCGCGGCGACAGGGTGGAAGTGGGGTCCGGCAATCAGCCCCAGCATTTT. This codes for CASSYRGDRVEVGSGNQPQHF.

The gene calls are TRBV6-2 or TRBV6-3 and TRBJ1-2; D remains ambiguous. CDR3 length: 15 residues. Germline V gene sequence: CDR1 MNHEY, CDR2 SVGEGT. The V and J ends lost 0 bases and 0 bases respectively, with 8 bases between them. CDR3 in DNA: TGTGCCAGCAGTTACTCAGCGACTACTAACTATGGCTACACCTTC. Encoded protein: CASSYSATTNYGYTF.

V usage is TRBV9 and J usage is TRBJ2-7; TRBD2 matches 12 bases. Germline V gives CDR1 SGDLS, CDR2 YYNGEE. The CDR3 totals 16 residues. The trim removed 0 bases at V and 3 bases at J, leaving 4 bases unmatched. The CDR3 DNA reads as TGTGCCAGCAGCGTAGGGGGACTAGCGGGTAACTACGAGCAGTACTTC. Its protein product is CASSVGGLAGNYEQYF.

The chain combines TRBV4-1 with TRBJ2-1; TRBD1 agrees at 7 bases. Germline CDR1 MGHRA, CDR2 YSYEKL. This CDR3 is built from 13 residues. V was pared by 2 bases and J by 7 bases, with 2 bases of the junction left unmatched. The CDR3 DNA is TGCGCCAGCAGCCAATTCAGGGGGAATGAGCAGTTCTTC. Amino acid sequence: CASSQFRGNEQFF.

The V gene is TRBV11-2, the J gene TRBJ2-7, with D tentatively TRBD1 (5 bases). Deletions cut 5 bases from V and 4 bases from J, with 12 bases between. The CDR3 is 13 residues long. Germline CDR1 SGHAT, CDR2 FQNNGV. The CDR3: CASSPSTGYEQYF. As DNA, the CDR3 is TGTGCCAGCAGCCCCAGTACAGGATACGAGCAGTACTTC.

The genes are TRBV18 and TRBJ1-1; D is unclear. V was cut by 3 bases and J by 5 bases, with 13 bases left in between. This CDR3 contains 14 residues. Germline CDR1 KGHSH, CDR2 LQKENI. CDR3 loop: CASSPRLEYTEAFF. CDR3 DNA sequence: TGTGCCAGCTCACCGAGACTTGAGTATACTGAAGCTTTCTTT.

This clone was counted only a few times. CDR3 DNA sequence: TGTGCCAGCTCACCAAACCAGGGGGCTCATATTTATGGCTACACCTTC. Translated: CASSPNQGAHIYGYTF. The chain couples TRBV18 to TRBJ1-2; 8 nucleotides agree with TRBD1. Looked up from germline, CDR1 is KGHSH and CDR2 is LQKENI. The CDR3 consists of 16 residues. V was pared by 2 bases and J by 5 bases, with 10 bases of the junction left unmatched.

V is TRBV19 and J is TRBJ1-1; D perhaps matches TRBD1 (6 bases). Germline lookup yields CDR1 LNHDA and CDR2 SQIVND (reference sequence). CDR3 length: 14 residues. The ends were cut back, 4 bases at V and 5 bases at J, with 14 bases in the middle. The CDR3 DNA is TGTGCCAGTAGTACCCAGACAGGAGGAACTGAAGCTTTCTTT. Its protein is CASSTQTGGTEAFF. Full variable domain (outside the CDR3, taken from reference TRBV19 and TRBJ1-1): DGGITQSPKYLFRKEGQNVTLSCEQNLNHDAMYWYRQDPGQGLRLIYYSQIVNDFQKGDIAEGYSVSREKKESFPLTVTSAQKNPTAFYLCASSTQTGGTEAFFGQGTRLTVV.

The chain links TRBV6-1 to TRBJ1-4, with 9 bases fitting TRBD1. Trimming took 3 bases from V and 7 from J; bases not matched to a gene: 6. Germline lookup yields CDR1 MNHNS and CDR2 SASEGT. The CDR3 covers 15 residues. CDR3 DNA sequence: TGTGCCAGCAGTGATACGGGACAGGGTAGTGAAAAACTGTTTTTT. Protein: CASSDTGQGSEKLFF.

The V gene is TRBV24-1, the J gene TRBJ2-3; the match to TRBD1 covers 10 bases. V lost 7 bases, J lost 4 bases, and 10 bases stayed unmatched. This CDR3 contains 16 residues. Germline V gene sequence: CDR1 KGHDR, CDR2 SFDVKD. CDR3 DNA sequence: TGTGCCACCAGAGCCTCCAGAGGGACAGGGGCAGATACGCAGTATTTT. This translates into CATRASRGTGADTQYF.

V is TRBV2 and J is TRBJ2-5, with 15 bases aligning to TRBD2. V gave up 5 bases and J gave up 5 bases; unmatched junction bases: 9. CDR1 is SNHLY and CDR2 is FYNNEI in the germline V gene. This CDR3 region has 17 residues. The CDR3 protein is CASSFGLAGGVAETQYF. For the CDR3, the DNA is TGTGCCAGCAGTTTCGGACTAGCGGGAGGGGTTGCGGAGACCCAGTACTTC. Looking up the rest from reference TRBV2 and TRBJ2-5 gives the full variable domain: EPEVTQTPSHQVTQMGQEVILRCVPISNHLYFYWYRQILGQKVEFLVSFYNNEISEKSEIFDDQFSVERPDGSNFTLKIRSTKLEDSAMYFCASSFGLAGGVAETQYFGPGTRLLVL.

This chain links TRBV10-2 with TRBJ1-1; possible D gene TRBD1, 5 bases. Germline CDR1 WSHSY, CDR2 SAAADI. With 0 bases removed from V and 5 bases from J, the gap between germline ends came to 10 bases. The CDR3 runs 14 residues. This CDR3 reads CASSESEGRTEAFF. Here the CDR3 DNA reads TGCGCCAGCAGTGAGTCGGAGGGGAGGACTGAAGCTTTCTTT.

The chain uses TRBV4-3 and TRBJ1-6; D possibly corresponds to TRBD1 (5 bases). Germline assignment: CDR1 LGHNA and CDR2 YSLEER. This CDR3 is 16 amino acids long. Between the trimmed V and J ends, which lost 1 base and 6 bases, there was a span of 13 bases. CDR3 sequence: CASSQGPRGGNSPLHF. The CDR3 DNA follows: TGCGCCAGCAGCCAAGGCCCGCGGGGGGGTAATTCACCCCTCCACTTT.

The chain carries TRBV7-8 and TRBJ2-2; 12 bases map to TRBD2. V gave up 5 bases and J gave up 9 bases; unmatched junction bases: 13. The CDR3 has 17 residues. Looked up from germline, CDR1 is SGHVS and CDR2 is FQNEAQ. The CDR3 loop reads CASSLRRTSGARRELFF. The DNA for the CDR3 is TGTGCCAGCAGCCTCCGACGGACTAGCGGGGCCCGCCGGGAGCTGTTTTTT.

In its sample, this clone was seen once. The rearrangement joins TRBV11-3 to TRBJ1-1, with D perhaps TRBD1 (5 bases). The CDR3 runs 13 residues. Germline V CDR1 and CDR2: SGHNT, YENEEA. The V end was cut by 5 bases, the J end by 0 bases, with 7 bases between. The DNA for the CDR3 is TGTGCCAGCAGCCTGGACATGAACACTGAAGCTTTCTTT. Translated, it gives CASSLDMNTEAFF. Complete variable domain (other parts from reference TRBV11-3 and TRBJ1-1): EAGVVQSPRYKIIEKKQPVAFWCNPISGHNTLYWYLQNLGQGPELLIRYENEEAVDDSQLPKDRFSAERLKGVDSTLKIQPAELGDSAVYLCASSLDMNTEAFFGQGTRLTVV.

The chain combines TRBV7-9 with TRBJ2-7; 9 nucleotides agree with TRBD2. Trimming cost V 1 base and J 2 bases; bases outside gene matches: 6. The CDR3 has 16 amino acids. From germline, CDR1 is SEHNR and CDR2 FQNEAQ (reference sequence). The CDR3 reads CASSLGLAGLTYEQYF. The CDR3 DNA reads as TGTGCCAGCAGCTTAGGCCTAGCGGGACTTACCTACGAGCAGTACTTC.